These T cell receptor beta chains were read from a single sample in a study of blood T cell repertoires in COVID-19. Sequencing used immunoSEQ multiplex PCR; TCRdb keeps in-frame clones, though not all of them. The sample lists 300,000 to 400,000 clones, roughly 85% occurring once. Sequencing was performed on peripheral blood. These receptors all come from a human donor in a cohort sampled during active COVID-19. CDR3s include the opening cysteine and the closing phenylalanine or tryptophan. The D gene is left open where the match is weak. Size is omitted from some rows. Given values are once, few, many or a class for expanded clones.

clone_size d_call j_call cdr3_length v_call cdr3_aa cdr3_nt
- - TRBJ1-5 13 TRBV6-5 CASSTGSNQPQHF TGTGCCAGCAGTACAGGGAGCAATCAGCCCCAGCATTTT
few TRBD1 TRBJ1-5 18 TRBV12-5 CASGLRGQARYSNQPQHF TGTGCTAGTGGTTTGAGGGGACAGGCTCGCTATAGCAATCAGCCCCAGCATTTT
- TRBD1 TRBJ1-4 17 TRBV2 CASRPRQGGITNEKLFF TGTGCCAGCAGACCCCGACAGGGAGGTATCACTAATGAAAAACTGTTTTTT
- TRBD2 TRBJ2-7 14 TRBV6-5 CASSYGTSSYEQYF TGTGCCAGCAGTTACGGGACTAGCTCGTACGAGCAGTACTTC
- - TRBJ1-1 10 TRBV30 CAFSNTEAFF TGTGCCTTCTCTAACACTGAAGCTTTCTTT
- - TRBJ1-2 12 TRBV19 CASTRGGRGYTF TGTGCCAGTACCCGGGGGGGCCGTGGCTACACCTTC
once - TRBJ1-5 14 TRBV18 CASSPGLNNQPQHF TGTGCCAGCTCACCAGGGCTGAACAATCAGCCCCAGCATTTT
few - TRBJ2-7 13 TRBV3-1/TRBV3-2 CASSQETGREQYF TGTGCCAGCAGCCAAGAAACCGGGAGAGAGCAGTACTTC
once - TRBJ1-1 12 TRBV6-6 CASSYSDSEAFF TGTGCCAGCAGTTACTCGGACTCTGAAGCTTTCTTT
- - TRBJ1-5 14 TRBV6-2/TRBV6-3 CASSVGQGNQPQHF TGTGCCAGCAGTGTGGGTCAGGGTAACCAGCCCCAGCATTTT
- TRBD1 TRBJ1-5 15 TRBV20-1 CSASDDRGQNQPQHF TGCAGTGCTAGTGACGACAGGGGGCAAAATCAGCCCCAGCATTTT
- TRBD1 TRBJ1-2 17 TRBV2 CASSRTGQSLANYGYTF TGTGCCAGCAGTCGGACAGGACAAAGCTTAGCTAACTATGGCTACACCTTC
- - TRBJ2-1 15 TRBV29-1 CSVIFSSGSYNEQFF TGCAGCGTTATCTTCTCTTCGGGCTCCTACAATGAGCAGTTCTTC
- - TRBJ1-6 16 TRBV7-9 CASSSGGSSYNSPLHF TGTGCCAGCAGCTCCGGCGGAAGCTCCTATAATTCACCCCTCCACTTT
few TRBD1 TRBJ1-2 15 TRBV5-5 CASRESQGADYGYTF TGTGCCAGCAGGGAAAGCCAGGGGGCTGACTATGGCTACACCTTC
- - TRBJ2-7 16 TRBV28 CASSLWAGDTSYEQYF TGTGCCAGCAGTTTATGGGCGGGGGACACCTCCTACGAGCAGTACTTC
once - TRBJ2-3 13 TRBV4-2 CASRPEASDTQYF TGTGCCAGCAGGCCGGAGGCTAGCGATACGCAGTATTTT
- - TRBJ2-7 14 TRBV12-5 CASGSRTLVREQYF TGTGCTAGTGGTTCGCGCACTCTCGTCCGAGAGCAGTACTTC
- TRBD1 TRBJ1-6 15 TRBV20-1 CSASTQGVDNSPLHF TGCAGTGCTAGTACGCAGGGGGTTGATAATTCACCCCTCCACTTT
- TRBD2 TRBJ2-2 15 TRBV19 CASSTSGGNTGELFF TGTGCCAGCTCGACGAGCGGGGGCAACACCGGGGAGCTGTTTTTT
- - TRBJ2-2 18 TRBV5-1 CASSLFGGAPSNTGELFF TGCGCCAGCAGCTTGTTCGGCGGGGCGCCTTCGAACACCGGGGAGCTGTTTTTT
- - TRBJ1-1 12 TRBV5-1 CASAWGNTEAFF TGCGCCAGCGCATGGGGCAACACTGAAGCTTTCTTT
- - TRBJ2-7 14 TRBV6-5 CASGLRQGLYEQYF TGTGCCAGCGGACTAAGACAGGGTTTATACGAGCAGTACTTC
few - TRBJ2-3 16 TRBV24-1 CATSDLGGLDADTQYF TGTGCCACCAGTGATTTGGGAGGGCTAGACGCAGATACGCAGTATTTT
- - TRBJ1-1 14 TRBV5-8 CASSLYFVIAEAFF TGTGCCAGCAGCTTGTACTTTGTAATTGCTGAAGCTTTCTTT
- - TRBJ2-3 16 TRBV4-1 CASSQVVSHGTDTQYF TGCGCCAGCAGCCAAGTAGTCTCCCATGGCACAGATACGCAGTATTTT
- - TRBJ2-7 13 TRBV18 CASSPTDPYEQYF TGTGCCAGCTCACCGACAGATCCCTACGAGCAGTACTTC
once TRBD2 TRBJ2-1 15 TRBV5-6 CASSWDYLGDNEQFF TGTGCCAGCAGTTGGGACTACCTCGGGGACAATGAGCAGTTCTTC
- - TRBJ1-2 14 TRBV2 CASSPDSSNYGYTF TGTGCCAGCAGTCCTGACAGTTCTAACTATGGCTACACCTTC
- - TRBJ1-4 14 TRBV5-5 CASSKPGVNEKLFF TGTGCCAGCAGTAAGCCGGGAGTTAATGAAAAACTGTTTTTT
- TRBD1 TRBJ1-5 13 TRBV2 CASHTGVFQPQHF TGTGCCAGCCACACAGGGGTATTTCAGCCCCAGCATTTT
- - TRBJ2-1 12 TRBV12-3/TRBV12-4 CASSLQGNEQFF TGTGCCAGCAGTCTACAGGGAAATGAGCAGTTCTTC
- - TRBJ1-1 11 TRBV20-1 CSANGGIRAFF TGCAGTGCTAATGGGGGGATTCGGGCTTTCTTT
- - TRBJ1-1 9 TRBV7-9 CASYTEAFF TGTGCCTCCTACACTGAAGCTTTCTTT
- - TRBJ2-3 15 TRBV5-1 CASSSTPGLTDTQYF TGCGCCAGCAGCTCAACTCCAGGGCTCACAGATACGCAGTATTTT
- - TRBJ1-1 12 TRBV12-3/TRBV12-4 CAGSPGDTEAFF TGTGCCGGATCCCCAGGGGACACTGAAGCTTTCTTT
- - TRBJ2-3 13 TRBV29-1 CSVGRTSTDTQYF TGCAGCGTTGGGAGGACTAGCACAGATACGCAGTATTTT
- - TRBJ1-1 12 TRBV10-2 CATRGPNTEAFF TGCGCCACCAGGGGCCCCAACACTGAAGCTTTCTTT
- - TRBJ2-7 13 TRBV12-3/TRBV12-4 CASSLAARGMRYF TGTGCCAGCAGTTTAGCGGCCAGAGGAATGCGGTACTTC
once TRBD1 TRBJ1-5 15 TRBV6-5 CASSRTGLNDQPQHF TGTGCCAGCAGTAGGACAGGGCTAAACGATCAGCCCCAGCATTTT
- - TRBJ2-3 15 TRBV11-1 CASSLRAGITDTQYF TGTGCCAGCAGCTTACGGGCGGGAATCACAGATACGCAGTATTTT
- TRBD1 TRBJ2-7 15 TRBV7-8 CASIPEKGGAYEQYF TGTGCCAGCATCCCCGAGAAAGGGGGCGCCTACGAGCAGTACTTC
- TRBD1 TRBJ2-7 12 TRBV7-2 CASRTGGYEQYF TGTGCCAGCAGGACAGGGGGCTACGAGCAGTACTTC
once TRBD1 TRBJ1-5 15 TRBV25-1 CASSPSGQGNQPQHF TGTGCCAGCAGTCCTTCGGGACAGGGCAATCAGCCCCAGCATTTT
- TRBD2 TRBJ2-5 16 TRBV19 CASSRTSGGSGETQYF TGTGCCAGTAGTAGGACTAGCGGGGGGTCGGGGGAGACCCAGTACTTC
- TRBD1 TRBJ1-1 13 TRBV25-1 CASSEPPDREAFF TGTGCCAGCAGTGAACCTCCGGACAGGGAAGCTTTCTTT
- - TRBJ2-7 12 TRBV27 CASSPSSYEQYF TGTGCCAGCAGCCCTAGCAGCTACGAGCAGTACTTC
- TRBD1 TRBJ1-1 14 TRBV6-5 CASRPGQGAFEAFF TGTGCCAGCAGGCCAGGACAGGGGGCTTTTGAAGCTTTCTTT
- - TRBJ1-1 13 TRBV6-5 CASSYLSTTEAFF TGTGCCAGCAGTTACTTAAGTACTACTGAAGCTTTCTTT
- - TRBJ1-2 14 TRBV9 CASSDNLRGYGYTF TGTGCCAGCAGCGACAACCTCAGGGGCTATGGCTACACCTTC
- TRBD1 TRBJ1-6 14 TRBV2 CASSRGRNNSPLHF TGTGCCAGCTCCAGGGGGCGAAATAATTCACCCCTCCACTTT
few - TRBJ1-3 14 TRBV7-3 CASSKTGTGNTIYF TGTGCCAGCAGCAAAACAGGGACTGGAAACACCATATATTTT
- - TRBJ2-7 18 TRBV20-1 CSASVRTGTPRVFYEQYF TGCAGTGCTAGTGTACGTACAGGGACACCGAGGGTGTTCTACGAGCAGTACTTC
- TRBD1 TRBJ1-2 13 TRBV5-1 CASSLSGGDGYTF TGCGCCAGCAGCTTGTCAGGGGGCGATGGCTACACCTTC
- - TRBJ1-4 16 TRBV5-4 CASSAGIGSTNEKLFF TGTGCCAGCAGCGCAGGGATTGGCAGCACTAATGAAAAACTGTTTTTT
- TRBD1 TRBJ1-1 13 TRBV27 CASSIGQDTEAFF TGTGCCAGCAGTATAGGACAGGACACTGAAGCTTTCTTT
- - TRBJ1-2 14 TRBV11-2 CASSLVSTDYGYTF TGTGCCAGCAGCTTAGTTTCAACTGATTATGGCTACACCTTC